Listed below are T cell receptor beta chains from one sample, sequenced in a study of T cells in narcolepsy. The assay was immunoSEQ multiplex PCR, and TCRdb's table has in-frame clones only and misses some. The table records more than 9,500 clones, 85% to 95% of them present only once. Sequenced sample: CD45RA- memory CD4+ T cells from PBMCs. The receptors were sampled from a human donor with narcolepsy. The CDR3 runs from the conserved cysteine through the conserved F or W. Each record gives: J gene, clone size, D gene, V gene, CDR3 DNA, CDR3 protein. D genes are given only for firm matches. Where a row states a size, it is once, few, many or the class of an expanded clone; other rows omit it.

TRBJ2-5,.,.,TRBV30,TGTGCCTGGGTCGGCGTAAGATCGGGGACCCAGTACTTC,CAWVGVRSGTQYF
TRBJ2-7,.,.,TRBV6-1,TGTGCCAGCAGTGAAGGGGGGGACGAGCAGTACTTC,CASSEGGDEQYF
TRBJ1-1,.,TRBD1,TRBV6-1,TGTGCCAGCCGGGAGACAGGGGGTAACTCTGAAGCTTTCTTT,CASRETGGNSEAFF
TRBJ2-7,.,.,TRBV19,TGTGCCAGTAGTTCGCCGCCCGGGACTGGGGGCCACGAGCAGTACTTC,CASSSPPGTGGHEQYF
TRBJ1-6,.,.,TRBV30,TGTGCCTGGAGAATAAACAGGCAAACTAATTCACCCCTCCACTTT,CAWRINRQTNSPLHF
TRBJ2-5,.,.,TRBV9,TGTGCCAGCAGCGTAAGGGACGAAGAGACCCAGTACTTC,CASSVRDEETQYF
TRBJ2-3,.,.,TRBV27,TGTGCCAGCAGTAAACAGGTTAGCACAGATACGCAGTATTTT,CASSKQVSTDTQYF
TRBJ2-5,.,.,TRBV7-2,TGTGCCAGCAGCTTAAGGCACAGTTACCAAGAGACCCAGTACTTC,CASSLRHSYQETQYF
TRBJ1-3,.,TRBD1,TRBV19,TGTGCCAGTAGCGACAGGGTGGGAAACACCATATATTTT,CASSDRVGNTIYF
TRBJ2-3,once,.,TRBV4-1,TGCGCCAGCAGCCAAGATGTGGGGGTCACAGATACGCAGTATTTT,CASSQDVGVTDTQYF
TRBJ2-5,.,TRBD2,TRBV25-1,TGTGCCAGCAGTGAACGGCGGGAGGGGGAGACCCAGTACTTC,CASSERREGETQYF
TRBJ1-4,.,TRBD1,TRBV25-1,TGTGCCAGCAGTGAGAGGACAGGGGAAGAAAAACTGTTTTTT,CASSERTGEEKLFF
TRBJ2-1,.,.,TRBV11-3,TGTGCCAGCCGTCCCGGGGCCATGGGGACAAATGAGCAGTTCTTC,CASRPGAMGTNEQFF
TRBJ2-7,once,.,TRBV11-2,TGTGCCAGCAGCTTGTGGCGGTACGAGCAGTACTTC,CASSLWRYEQYF
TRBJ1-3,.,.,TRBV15,TGTGCCACCAGCAGAGATTTATCTGACACCATATATTTT,CATSRDLSDTIYF
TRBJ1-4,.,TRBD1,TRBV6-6,TGTGCCAGCAGCCCCGGGACAGGCGGTAATGAAAAACTGTTTTTT,CASSPGTGGNEKLFF
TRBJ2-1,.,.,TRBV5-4,TGTGCCAGCAGCTCCGACGTTTACAATGAGCAGTTCTTC,CASSSDVYNEQFF
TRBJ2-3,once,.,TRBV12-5,TGTGCTAGTGGTTTGGTACAACTCCGAGTGGATACGCAGTATTTT,CASGLVQLRVDTQYF
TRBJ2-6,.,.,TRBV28,TGTGCCAGCAGCTTTCCCACAGGGTTTGGGGCCAACGTCCTGACTTTC,CASSFPTGFGANVLTF
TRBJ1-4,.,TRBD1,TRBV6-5,TGTGCCAGCAGTAAGGGACAGTCCCCCTATGAGGAACTGTTTTTT,CASSKGQSPYEELFF
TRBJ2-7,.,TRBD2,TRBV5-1,TGCGCCAGCAGCTTGGGCGGGAGCCTATCCTACGAGCAGTACTTC,CASSLGGSLSYEQYF
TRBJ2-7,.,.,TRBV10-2,TGCGCCAGCAGTGTGATGGCAGGGTTCGTCGAGCAGTACTTC,CASSVMAGFVEQYF
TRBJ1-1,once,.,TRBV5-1,TGCGCCAGCACGACAGGATACACTGAAGCTTTCTTT,CASTTGYTEAFF
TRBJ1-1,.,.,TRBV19,TGTGCCAGTAGGGTTGTCTCCGGGACTGAAGCTTTCTTT,CASRVVSGTEAFF
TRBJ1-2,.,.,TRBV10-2,TGCGCCAGCAGTGAGATCCGGGGGGTCTATGGCTACACCTTC,CASSEIRGVYGYTF
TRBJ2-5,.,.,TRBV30,TGTGCCTGGAGTACAGACCCAGGCGCGACCCAGTACTTC,CAWSTDPGATQYF
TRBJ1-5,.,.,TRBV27,TGTGCCAGCAGTTTAGACCCAGCTTACAATCAGCCCCAGCATTTT,CASSLDPAYNQPQHF
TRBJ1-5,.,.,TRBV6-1,TGTGCCAGCAGTCCCTCCGGGGTTCAGCCCCAGCATTTT,CASSPSGVQPQHF
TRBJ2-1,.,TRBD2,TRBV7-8,TGTGCCAGCAGCCCCGAAAAAGTAGCGGGGGGGGTGAATGAGCAGTTCTTC,CASSPEKVAGGVNEQFF
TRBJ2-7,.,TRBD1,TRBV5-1,TGCGCCAGCAGCTTGGGACAGGGGGCCTACGAGCAGTACTTC,CASSLGQGAYEQYF
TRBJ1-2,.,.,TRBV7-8,TGTGCCAGCAGCCTTACAGGGAGGGAAGGCTACACCTTC,CASSLTGREGYTF
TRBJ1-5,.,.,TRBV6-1,TGTGCCAGCAGTGTGCAGGGTAGCAATCAGCCCCAGCATTTT,CASSVQGSNQPQHF
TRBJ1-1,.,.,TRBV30,TGCTTAGGGGGGATGAACACTGAAGCTTTCTTT,CLGGMNTEAFF
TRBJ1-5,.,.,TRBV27,TGTGCCACCCTTTCCAGGGAGGGTCAGCCCCAGCATTTT,CATLSREGQPQHF
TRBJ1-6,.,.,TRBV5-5,TGTGCCAGCAGCTTGACAGCATATAATTCACCCCTCCACTTT,CASSLTAYNSPLHF
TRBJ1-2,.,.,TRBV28,TGTGCCAGCAGACCCCCGACTAACTATGGCTACACCTTC,CASRPPTNYGYTF
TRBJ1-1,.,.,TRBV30,TGTGCCTGGAGTGTCCCCTTAGGGGGTCACACTGAAGCTTTCTTT,CAWSVPLGGHTEAFF
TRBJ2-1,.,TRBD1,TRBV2,TGTGCCAGCAGTGCCCGGACAGGGGGAATTTACAATGAGCAGTTCTTC,CASSARTGGIYNEQFF
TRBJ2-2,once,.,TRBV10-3,TGTGCCTCAAGACCGGGACTCGAGGCGACCGGGGAGCTGTTTTTT,CASRPGLEATGELFF
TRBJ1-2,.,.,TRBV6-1,TGTGCCAGCAGTACACACGATGTCGTCCGCTACACCTTC,CASSTHDVVRYTF
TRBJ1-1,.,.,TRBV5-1,TGCGCCAGCAGCTTGGCCGGGACACAGAACACTGAAGCTTTCTTT,CASSLAGTQNTEAFF
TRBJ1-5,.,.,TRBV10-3,TGTGCCATCAGTGAGTCTGGGGGAGCGCAGCCCCAGCATTTT,CAISESGGAQPQHF
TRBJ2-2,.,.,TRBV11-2,TGTGCCAGCAGCCCGGGCACGTTCGCGAACACCGGGGAGCTGTTTTTT,CASSPGTFANTGELFF
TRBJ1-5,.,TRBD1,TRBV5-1,TGCGCCAGCAGCAAGGGACAGGGTAATCAGCCCCAGCATTTT,CASSKGQGNQPQHF
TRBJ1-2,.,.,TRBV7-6,TGTGCCAGCAGCCCCAAGGCGTCGGTCGACTATGGCTACACCTTC,CASSPKASVDYGYTF
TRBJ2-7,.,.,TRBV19,TGTGCCAGTAGTTTGGGGACGATCTCCTACGAGCAGTACTTC,CASSLGTISYEQYF
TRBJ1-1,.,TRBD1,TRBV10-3,TGTGCCATCAGTGCCGGACAGGGAGGAGACACTGAAGCTTTCTTT,CAISAGQGGDTEAFF
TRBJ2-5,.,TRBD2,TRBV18,TGTGCCAGCTCTCCTAGCGGGGGACAAGAGACCCAGTACTTC,CASSPSGGQETQYF
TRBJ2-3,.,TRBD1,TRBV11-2,TGTGCCAGCAGCCACCGGGACAGGGACACAGATACGCAGTATTTT,CASSHRDRDTDTQYF
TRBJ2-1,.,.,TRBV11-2,TGTGCCAGCAGAACTAGTGGAGGGGGAGCCCGTTACAATGAGCAGTTCTTC,CASRTSGGGARYNEQFF
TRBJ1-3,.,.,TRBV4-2,TGTGCCAGCATGGAGAGTACAGGGTATGGAAACACCATATATTTT,CASMESTGYGNTIYF
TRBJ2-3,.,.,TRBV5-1,TGCGCCAGCAGCTGGACATTACCTAGCACAGATACGCAGTATTTT,CASSWTLPSTDTQYF
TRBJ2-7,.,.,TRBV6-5,TGTGCCAGCAGTTACCGACAGAATACCTACGAGCAGTACTTC,CASSYRQNTYEQYF
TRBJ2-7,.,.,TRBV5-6,TGTGCCAGCAGCTTGGTAAAGGGAAACTACGAGCAGTACTTC,CASSLVKGNYEQYF
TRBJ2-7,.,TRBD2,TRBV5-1,TGCGCCAGCAGCTCTCTAGCGGGATCCTACGAGCAGCACTTC,CASSSLAGSYEQHF
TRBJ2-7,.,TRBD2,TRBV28,TGTGCCAGCAGTCCCCTCCTAGCGGGGGGCACCTACGAGCAGTACTTC,CASSPLLAGGTYEQYF
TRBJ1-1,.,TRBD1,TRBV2,TGTGCCAGCAAACCATCGACAGGGAGGATGAACACTGAAGCTTTCTTT,CASKPSTGRMNTEAFF
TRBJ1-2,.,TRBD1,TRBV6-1,TGTGCCAGCAGGGGACAGGGCGGAGGCGGCTACACCTTC,CASRGQGGGGYTF
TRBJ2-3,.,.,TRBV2,TGTGCCAGCAGTCGTATCACAGATACGCAGTATTTT,CASSRITDTQYF